A single sample gave rise to the 4 T cell receptor beta chains below, sequenced in a study of T-cell memory formation after mild COVID-19. Each CDR3 protein is one row after TCRdb ran MiXCR on the 5' RACE reads. The sample lists under 400,000 distinct CDR3 sequences, around 21% seen once, with around 12% in the top ten. What was sequenced was PBMCs or a T cell subset sorted from them (not recorded which). The origin of the receptors is an adult woman who had mild COVID-19 (a few samples of this study predate the infection). Cell type and time point are not known.

The rearrangement joins TRBV12-3 or TRBV12-4 to TRBJ2-7; perhaps TRBD2 as D (6 bases). V lost 2 bases to trimming and J lost 5 bases, with 19 bases between them. The CDR3 covers 16 residues. This chain's CDR3 is CASSLRGGRAAHEQYF. CDR3 bases: TGTGCCAGCAGTTTAAGGGGAGGCCGGGCGGCCCACGAGCAGTACTTC.

Only a few counts were recorded for this clonotype. This rearrangement joins TRBV20-1 to TRBJ2-3; TRBD1 is a possible D gene (6 bases). The germline CDR1 and CDR2 sequences are DFQATT and SNEGSKA (reference sequence). The V end lost 6 bases, the J end lost 5 bases, and 18 bases lay between the germline ends. This CDR3 spans 14 amino acids. CDR3 sequence: CSASQDSGGDTQYF. CDR3 sequence (DNA): TGCAGTGCAAGCCAGGACAGCGGTGGAGATACGCAGTATTTT.

The chain carries TRBV7-2 and TRBJ2-1, with 10 bases that match TRBD2. The V and J ends lost 5 bases and 8 bases, in that order; junction bases with no gene match: 9. The germline gives CDR1 SGHTA, CDR2 FQGNSA. This CDR3 has 15 residues. The CDR3 spells CASSLPGLAKDEQFF. The CDR3 nucleotides are TGTGCCAGCAGCCTCCCGGGACTAGCGAAAGATGAGCAGTTCTTC.

This clonotype occurred once. V usage is TRBV6-5 and J usage is TRBJ2-3; unclear D gene. With 0 bases removed from V and 1 base from J, the gap between germline ends came to 5 bases. CDR3 length: 14 amino acids. CDR1 is MNHEY, CDR2 SVGAGI, per germline. This CDR3 reads CASSYSMGTDTQYF. The CDR3 nucleotides read TGTGCCAGCAGTTACTCGATGGGCACAGATACGCAGTATTTT.